Included here is one TCR beta chain sequence, with context. This sample was taken from a study of control samples from healthy donors and cancer patients. Profiling relied on immunoSEQ multiplex PCR, and the TCRdb table lists in-frame clones only, not all of them. The sample yields 150,000 to 200,000 clones, 90% to 95% seen once. This TCR was recovered from a woman in her late teens or twenties in good health. The sample taken for sequencing was blood.

CDR3 loop: CASSMGLDRAEAFF. The CDR3, as DNA: TGTGCCAGTAGTATGGGCCTGGACAGGGCTGAAGCTTTCTTT. This chain connects TRBV19 to TRBJ1-1, with TRBD1 matching over 8 bases. The V gene end was trimmed by 3 bases and the J gene end by 6 bases; junction bases not matched to a gene: 6. Germline V gene lookup returns CDR1 LNHDA and CDR2 SQIVND (reference sequence). The CDR3 runs 14 residues.